Listed below are T cell receptor beta chains from one sample, sequenced in a study of OX40 agonist ivuxolimab in advanced cancers. The assay was immunoSEQ multiplex PCR, and TCRdb's table has in-frame clones only and misses some. The sample lists about 35,000 clones, 84% seen once, with about 2% in the top ten. The specimen was CD4+ or CD8+ T cells sorted from blood, collected in a trial of the OX40 agonist ivuxolimab. All receptors come from an adult with an advanced solid tumor such as melanoma, head and neck, liver or kidney cancer. The CDR3 runs from the conserved cysteine through the conserved F or W. D genes are given only for firm matches. Part of the rows lack a size; the others show once, few, many or a class for expanded clones.

V gene: TRBV28; D gene: -; clone size: -; J gene: TRBJ1-5; CDR3 protein: CASSPGTYQPQHF; CDR3 DNA: TGTGCCAGCAGTCCCGGGACATATCAGCCCCAGCATTTT
V gene: TRBV7-2; D gene: TRBD2; clone size: -; J gene: TRBJ2-5; CDR3 protein: CASSYGLGGGSNQLAQYF; CDR3 DNA: TGTGCCAGCAGCTACGGATTGGGCGGGGGGTCTAACCAGTTGGCCCAGTACTTC
V gene: TRBV29-1; D gene: -; clone size: -; J gene: TRBJ1-1; CDR3 protein: CSAGETTEAFF; CDR3 DNA: TGCAGCGCAGGAGAAACGACAGAAGCTTTCTTT
V gene: TRBV11-2; D gene: TRBD2; clone size: -; J gene: TRBJ2-3; CDR3 protein: CASSSGLAGTDTQYF; CDR3 DNA: TGTGCCAGCAGCTCCGGGCTAGCGGGCACAGATACGCAGTATTTT
V gene: TRBV2; D gene: -; clone size: -; J gene: TRBJ2-1; CDR3 protein: CASSLAGNNEQFF; CDR3 DNA: TGTGCCAGCTCCTTGGCGGGGAACAATGAGCAGTTCTTC
V gene: TRBV18; D gene: TRBD1; clone size: -; J gene: TRBJ1-4; CDR3 protein: CASSPKNGQGIKANEKLFF; CDR3 DNA: TGTGCCAGCTCACCTAAAAACGGACAGGGGATTAAGGCTAATGAAAAACTGTTTTTT
V gene: TRBV7-2; D gene: -; clone size: -; J gene: TRBJ2-3; CDR3 protein: CASSLATTSTDTQYF; CDR3 DNA: TGTGCCAGCAGCTTGGCCACGACCAGCACAGATACGCAGTATTTT
V gene: TRBV5-1; D gene: -; clone size: once; J gene: TRBJ2-2; CDR3 protein: CASKRGAENTGELFF; CDR3 DNA: TGCGCCAGCAAAAGGGGAGCGGAGAACACCGGGGAGCTGTTTTTT
V gene: TRBV19; D gene: -; clone size: once; J gene: TRBJ1-4; CDR3 protein: CASSSGQSNEKLFF; CDR3 DNA: TGTGCCAGTAGTAGTGGACAGAGTAATGAAAAACTGTTTTTT
V gene: TRBV4-2; D gene: -; clone size: -; J gene: TRBJ1-5; CDR3 protein: CASSQDFGRDQPQHF; CDR3 DNA: TGTGCCAGCAGCCAAGATTTCGGCAGGGATCAGCCCCAGCATTTT
V gene: TRBV7-2; D gene: -; clone size: -; J gene: TRBJ1-2; CDR3 protein: CASSLASGGASYGYTF; CDR3 DNA: TGTGCCAGCAGCTTAGCCAGTGGGGGCGCAAGCTATGGCTACACCTTC